The rows below give T cell receptor beta chains drawn from one sample of a study of blood T cell repertoires in COVID-19. Only in-frame clones appear in the TCRdb table, and some are missing; sequencing was by immunoSEQ multiplex PCR. This sample has 100,000 or so clones, with approximately 90% found just once. Sequenced input: peripheral blood. The receptor source for this set is a woman in her fifties or sixties with COVID-19, enrolled during active disease. CDR3s include the opening cysteine and the closing phenylalanine or tryptophan. The order of the fields is clone size, V gene, J gene, D gene, CDR3 protein, CDR3 DNA. A D gene is named only where the DNA matches it firmly. The size entry is marked missing in some rows and otherwise reads once, few, many or a size class.

clone size: .; V gene: TRBV29-1; J gene: TRBJ2-2; D gene: .; CDR3 protein: CSARQERNTGELFF; CDR3 DNA: TGCAGCGCCAGACAGGAGAGGAACACCGGGGAGCTGTTTTTT
clone size: .; V gene: TRBV6-5; J gene: TRBJ2-2; D gene: TRBD2; CDR3 protein: CASRKQGLVTGELFF; CDR3 DNA: TGTGCCAGCAGAAAACAGGGACTAGTAACCGGGGAGCTGTTTTTT
clone size: .; V gene: TRBV9; J gene: TRBJ1-2; D gene: .; CDR3 protein: CASSVAGGYGYTF; CDR3 DNA: TGTGCCAGCAGCGTAGCGGGGGGATATGGCTACACCTTC
clone size: .; V gene: TRBV7-8; J gene: TRBJ2-2; D gene: TRBD2; CDR3 protein: CASSLSSGTGELFF; CDR3 DNA: TGTGCCAGCAGCTTGTCTAGCGGGACCGGGGAGCTGTTTTTT
clone size: .; V gene: TRBV10-3; J gene: TRBJ2-5; D gene: TRBD1; CDR3 protein: CAISESGSGQGQTQYF; CDR3 DNA: TGTGCCATCAGTGAGTCGGGCTCGGGACAGGGACAGACCCAGTACTTC
clone size: few; V gene: TRBV4-1; J gene: TRBJ2-1; D gene: TRBD1; CDR3 protein: CASSQETGGGNEQFF; CDR3 DNA: TGCGCCAGCAGCCAAGAAACAGGGGGCGGGAATGAGCAGTTCTTC
clone size: .; V gene: TRBV30; J gene: TRBJ1-1; D gene: TRBD1; CDR3 protein: CAWSNQRTGLMNTEAFF; CDR3 DNA: TGTGCCTGGAGTAATCAGAGGACAGGGCTGATGAACACTGAAGCTTTCTTT
clone size: .; V gene: TRBV27; J gene: TRBJ2-5; D gene: .; CDR3 protein: CASSLEVLGGPETQYF; CDR3 DNA: TGTGCCAGCAGTTTAGAAGTTCTTGGGGGCCCAGAGACCCAGTACTTC
clone size: .; V gene: TRBV3-1/TRBV3-2; J gene: TRBJ2-3; D gene: TRBD2; CDR3 protein: CASSQDLRTGGDTQYF; CDR3 DNA: TGTGCCAGCAGCCAAGATCTAAGGACGGGGGGGGATACGCAGTATTTT
clone size: few; V gene: TRBV28; J gene: TRBJ1-2; D gene: TRBD1; CDR3 protein: CASSHRDRGRAGYTF; CDR3 DNA: TGTGCCAGCAGTCACCGGGACAGGGGGCGCGCTGGCTACACCTTC
clone size: .; V gene: TRBV6-2/TRBV6-3; J gene: TRBJ1-6; D gene: .; CDR3 protein: CASSYDFSYNSPLHF; CDR3 DNA: TGTGCCAGCAGTTACGACTTCTCCTATAATTCACCCCTCCACTTT
clone size: .; V gene: TRBV5-5; J gene: TRBJ2-5; D gene: .; CDR3 protein: CASSLLPGSQETQYF; CDR3 DNA: TGTGCCAGCAGCTTGCTGCCCGGTAGCCAAGAGACCCAGTACTTC
clone size: .; V gene: TRBV2; J gene: TRBJ2-3; D gene: TRBD2; CDR3 protein: CASSLGTSGGRTDTQYF; CDR3 DNA: TGTGCCAGCAGTCTTGGGACTAGCGGGGGGCGTACAGATACGCAGTATTTT
clone size: .; V gene: TRBV2; J gene: TRBJ2-5; D gene: .; CDR3 protein: CASSELQETQYF; CDR3 DNA: TGTGCCAGCAGTGAACTACAAGAGACCCAGTACTTC
clone size: .; V gene: TRBV6-1; J gene: TRBJ1-5; D gene: TRBD1; CDR3 protein: CASSVGTGLSNQPQHF; CDR3 DNA: TGTGCCAGCAGTGTCGGGACAGGGTTAAGCAATCAGCCCCAGCATTTT
clone size: .; V gene: TRBV6-5; J gene: TRBJ2-7; D gene: .; CDR3 protein: CASSYAVAYEQYF; CDR3 DNA: TGTGCCAGCAGTTACGCGGTAGCCTACGAGCAGTACTTC